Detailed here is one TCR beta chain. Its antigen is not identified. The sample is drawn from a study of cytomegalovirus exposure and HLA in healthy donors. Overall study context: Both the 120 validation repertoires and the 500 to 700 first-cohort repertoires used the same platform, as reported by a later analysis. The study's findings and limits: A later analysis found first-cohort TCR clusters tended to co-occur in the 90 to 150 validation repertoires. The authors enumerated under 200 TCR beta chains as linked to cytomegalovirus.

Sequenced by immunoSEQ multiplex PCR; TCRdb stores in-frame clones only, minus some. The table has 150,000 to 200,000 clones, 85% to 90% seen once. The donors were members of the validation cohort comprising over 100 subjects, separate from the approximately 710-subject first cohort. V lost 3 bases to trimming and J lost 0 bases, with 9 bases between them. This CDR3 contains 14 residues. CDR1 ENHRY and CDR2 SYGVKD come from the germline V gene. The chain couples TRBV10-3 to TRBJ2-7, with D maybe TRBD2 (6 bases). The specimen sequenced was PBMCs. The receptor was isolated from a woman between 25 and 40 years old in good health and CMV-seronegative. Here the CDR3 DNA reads TGTGCCATCAGTGATTCAGCGGGCTCCTACGAGCAGTACTTC. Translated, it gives CAISDSAGSYEQYF.